This TCR beta chain was sequenced for a study of cytomegalovirus exposure and HLA in healthy donors. Study-wide results and limits: It was assumed in the presence/absence analyses that sequencing depth was roughly uniform across donors.

To note about this clone: Its matching antigen is unknown.

PCR primers comprised 60 Vbeta and 13 Jbeta primers. The table came from immunoSEQ multiplex PCR; TCRdb's copy has only in-frame clones and leaves some out. The sample includes under 100,000 clones, roughly 80% seen only once; the top ten take under 2.5%. Germline V gene lookup returns CDR1 SGHVS and CDR2 FQNEAQ. The CDR3 extends over 15 amino acids. Trimming cost V 1 base and J 2 bases; bases outside gene matches: 2. The receptor's source is a boy aged 5-17 years in good health and CMV-seronegative. What was sequenced was PBMCs. The chain combines TRBV7-8 with TRBJ1-2; 9 bases map to TRBD1. DNA of the CDR3: TGTGCCAGCAGCTTAGAAGGGACAGGGAACTATGGCTACACCTTC. It translates to CASSLEGTGNYGYTF.